These 31 T cell receptor beta chains were sequenced from one sample in a study of blood T cells in healthy people across ages. The second PCR ran roughly 6 to 11 cycles with a sample-barcoded 5' primer and J-beta primers. MiXCR, run by TCRdb on the 5' RACE reads, gives a single entry per CDR3 protein. This table holds some 1.8 million distinct CDR3 sequences, around 42% found once. What was sequenced was blood. Receptors were obtained from a human donor in good health.

This clonotype has only a few counts. The J gene is TRBJ2-1, the V gene TRBV29-1, with D maybe TRBD1 (5 bases). V dropped 7 bases and J dropped 4 bases, with 17 bases sitting between them. Germline V gene sequence: CDR1 SQVTM, CDR2 ANQGSEA. The CDR3 runs 14 residues. The CDR3 region is CSAVETDLYNEQFF. The CDR3 DNA is TGCAGCGCTGTAGAGACAGATCTTTACAATGAGCAGTTCTTC.

In regard to this clonotype: A read error may account for a junction end that differs from germline. The gene calls are TRBV7-9 and TRBJ2-7; D remains unclear. Germline CDR1 and CDR2: SEHNR and FQNEAQ (reference sequence). The CDR3 extends over 13 amino acids. The chain's CDR3 is CACSLAPKYEQYF. In nucleotides, the CDR3 is TGTGCCTGCAGCTTAGCCCCCAAATACGAGCAGTACTTC.

The sample holds a few counts of this clonotype. The chain employs TRBV6-6 and TRBJ2-7; D is ambiguous. The V end was cut by 7 bases, the J end by 1 base, with 8 bases between. There are 12 residues in the CDR3. CDR1 MNHNY and CDR2 SVGAGI come from the germline V gene (reference sequence). The CDR3 nucleotides are TGTGCCAGCAAGGACGGATCCTACGAGCAGTACTTC. Protein product: CASKDGSYEQYF.

Details on this clonotype: At one boundary the junction diverges from the germline segment, which might be a read error. This chain connects TRBV7-2 to TRBJ2-1; D unresolved. The CDR3 extends over 12 amino acids. Germline CDR1 and CDR2: SGHTA and FQGNSA. The DNA of the CDR3 is TGTGCCAGCGGCTTAGTTTTTAATGAGCAGTTCTTC. Its protein product is CASGLVFNEQFF.

This clonotype was seen a few times. The genes are TRBV4-3 and TRBJ2-1; D remains unclear. Germline lookup yields CDR1 LGHNA and CDR2 YSLEER. V was clipped by 4 bases and J by 8 bases, with 18 bases between them. The CDR3 sequence is 15 residues long. The CDR3 coding sequence is TGCGCCAGCAGCCCGGAAAAGGGCCCTATCGATGAGCAGTTCTTC. Translated, it gives CASSPEKGPIDEQFF.

This clonotype was observed a few times. V usage is TRBV10-3 and J usage is TRBJ1-2, with D unclear. The CDR3 is 13 amino acids. V was clipped by 2 bases and J by 9 bases, with 13 bases between them. Germline V gene data show CDR1 as ENHRY and CDR2 as SYGVKD. The CDR3 sequence: CAISEGRGSSYTF. Written as DNA, the CDR3 is TGTGCCATCAGTGAGGGCAGAGGCAGTAGCTACACCTTC.

The chain couples TRBV4-2 to TRBJ2-1; TRBD2 matches 14 bases. The CDR3 is made up of 16 amino acids. The V gene end was trimmed by 3 bases and the J gene end by 12 bases; junction bases not matched to a gene: 10. Germline V gene data show CDR1 as LGHNA and CDR2 as YNFKEQ. The CDR3 coding sequence is TGTGCCAGCAGCCATACGACTAGCGGGGGGGCTCGCGGGCAGTTCTTC. Protein: CASSHTTSGGARGQFF.

The chain uses TRBV20-1 and TRBJ1-2; 7 nucleotides match TRBD1. The CDR3 sequence is 17 residues long. Germline V gene data show CDR1 as DFQATT and CDR2 as SNEGSKA (reference sequence). V dropped 3 bases and J dropped 1; count of bases not matched to a gene: 14. CDR3 in amino acids: CSARGVQGWGNNYGYTF. In DNA form, the CDR3 reads TGCAGTGCTAGGGGTGTACAGGGGTGGGGAAATAACTATGGCTACACCTTC.

In its sample, this clonotype was seen a few times. The junction shows a germline mismatch at one end, possibly a read error. V is TRBV7-3 and J is TRBJ1-2; perhaps TRBD1 as D (5 bases). The CDR3 consists of 15 residues. Germline values: CDR1 SGHTA, CDR2 FQGTGA. The CDR3 region is CASSLFGREEGGHTF. The CDR3, as DNA: TGTGCCAGCAGCTTATTCGGCAGGGAAGAAGGTGGCCACACCTTC.

This clonotype was counted between two and nine times. The genes are TRBV5-1 and TRBJ2-1, with D possibly being TRBD1 (6 bases). The CDR3 sequence is 18 residues long. The V gene's germline CDR1 is SGHRS and CDR2 YFSETQ. V shed 0 bases and J shed 8 bases, with 24 bases lying between them. CDR3 in amino acids: CASSLVPMGRGLSYEQFF. For the CDR3, the DNA is TGCGCCAGCAGCTTGGTTCCCATGGGCAGGGGCCTTTCGTATGAGCAGTTCTTC.

The V gene is TRBV20-1, the J gene TRBJ2-3; D is possibly TRBD1 or TRBD2 (5 bases each). The CDR3 sequence is 15 residues long. V lost 3 bases, J lost 3 bases, and 16 bases lay in between. Germline values: CDR1 DFQATT, CDR2 SNEGSKA (reference sequence). The CDR3 here is CSARVWDGPTDTQYF. The CDR3 region has the DNA TGCAGTGCTAGGGTATGGGACGGACCAACAGATACGCAGTATTTT.

The chain has TRBV7-2 and TRBJ2-5; TRBD2 matches 7 bases. The V segment lost 3 bases and the J segment 7 bases; nucleotides outside the gene matches: 14. Germline CDR1 SGHTA, CDR2 FQGNSA. The CDR3 has 16 amino acids. The CDR3 DNA reads as TGTGCCAGCAGCTTTTCCTCCGGGGAGGGCATAGGGACCCAGTACTTC. Amino acids: CASSFSSGEGIGTQYF.

This clonotype has a handful of counts. This chain connects TRBV29-1 to TRBJ2-5, with D possibly being TRBD1 (5 bases). Germline V gene data show CDR1 as SQVTM and CDR2 as ANQGSEA. Trimming took off 8 bases at V and 5 bases at J, with 18 bases between the two ends. This CDR3 contains 13 residues. Here the CDR3 DNA reads TGCAGCACAACTGAAGGGGCGAGGGAGACCCAGTACTTC. It yields the protein CSTTEGARETQYF. The variable domain in full, with the rest retrieved from reference TRBV29-1 and TRBJ2-5, is SAVISQKPSRDICQRGTSLTIQCQVDSQVTMMFWYRQQPGQSLTLIATANQGSEATYESGFVIDKFPISRPNLTFSTLTVSNMSPEDSSIYLCSTTEGARETQYFGPGTRLLVL.

The chain recombines TRBV7-2 with TRBJ1-6; unclear D gene. The CDR3 totals 14 residues. CDR1 and CDR2 from the germline V gene are SGHTA and FQGNSA. V was clipped by 6 bases and J by 8 bases, with 14 bases between them. In DNA, the CDR3 is TGTGCCAGCAGGGGGAGGGCAGGTCATTCACCCCTCCACTTT. Translated: CASRGRAGHSPLHF.

This clonotype has a handful of counts. This chain links TRBV28 with TRBJ1-2; D ambiguous. V was trimmed by 10 bases and J by 4 bases, leaving 19 bases between them. CDR1 and CDR2 (germline): MDHEN, SYDVKM. The CDR3 loop spans 14 amino acids. The CDR3 DNA is TGTGCCACCCAAATACCCGGCGGGTTCTATGGCTACACCTTC. Residues: CATQIPGGFYGYTF.

This chain connects TRBV6-5 to TRBJ2-7; the match to TRBD1 covers 9 bases. Germline V gene data show CDR1 as MNHEY and CDR2 as SVGAGI. With 8 bases clipped from V and 3 bases from J, the junction kept 11 bases outside the gene matches. This CDR3 is 15 amino acids long. The CDR3 loop reads CASAPPGDRVYEQYF. The CDR3 DNA reads TGTGCCAGCGCCCCACCGGGGGACAGGGTCTACGAGCAGTACTTC.

This chain uses TRBV6-2 or TRBV6-3 with TRBJ1-1, with D hard to call. The CDR3 length is 12 residues. V was trimmed by 8 bases and J by 2 bases, leaving 9 bases between them. From germline, CDR1 is MNHEY and CDR2 SVGEGT. As DNA, the CDR3 is TGTGCCAGCGGCTTTATTAACACTGAAGCTTTCTTT. Its translation is CASGFINTEAFF.

The sample holds one count of this clonotype. The rearrangement links TRBV20-1 to TRBJ1-5; D gene uncertain. Germline lookup yields CDR1 DFQATT and CDR2 SNEGSKA (reference sequence). This CDR3 spans 15 amino acids. Trimming stripped 0 bases from V and 2 bases from J, with 11 bases between. The CDR3 sequence is CSARDREGGNQPQHF. The CDR3 nucleotides read TGCAGTGCTAGAGATCGGGAGGGCGGCAATCAGCCCCAGCATTTT.

The chain uses TRBV7-8 and TRBJ1-2; possibly TRBD1 for D (5 bases). Germline V gene lookup returns CDR1 SGHVS and CDR2 FQNEAQ. V was clipped by 2 bases and J by 5 bases, with 27 bases between them. There are 19 residues in the CDR3. The CDR3 sequence: CASSLSSDGQGPFYYGYTF. The CDR3 region has the DNA TGTGCCAGCAGCTTATCAAGTGATGGGCAGGGTCCCTTCTATTATGGCTACACCTTC.

With respect to this clonotype: An end of the junction does not agree with germline; a read error may underlie this. In DNA form, the CDR3 reads TGTGCCAGCGGTTACGCGGGGCGGGATGAAAAACTGTTTTTT. Translation gives CASGYAGRDEKLFF. This rearrangement joins TRBV6-5 to TRBJ1-4, with D perhaps matching TRBD1 (5 bases). The CDR3 has 14 residues. CDR1 is MNHEY, CDR2 SVGAGI, per germline.

The chain is built from TRBV28 and TRBJ2-6; no clear D gene. Trimming pared 1 base from V and 2 bases from J, leaving 12 bases between. This CDR3 has 17 amino acids. CDR1 MDHEN and CDR2 SYDVKM come from the germline V gene. This CDR3 reads CASSLLLLGTGANVLTF. CDR3 nucleotide sequence: TGTGCCAGCAGTTTATTACTCTTGGGCACTGGGGCCAACGTCCTGACTTTC.

V and J are TRBV7-6 and TRBJ2-6, with D possibly matching TRBD1 (5 bases). Trimming took 0 bases from V and 0 from J, leaving 9 bases between them. The CDR3 covers 17 residues. Germline-derived CDR1 and CDR2 are SGHVS and FNYEAQ. This chain's CDR3 is CASSLATAVSGANVLTF. CDR3 DNA: TGTGCCAGCAGCTTAGCGACAGCCGTCTCTGGGGCCAACGTCCTGACTTTC.

The CDR3 DNA follows: TGTGCCAGCAGCCGGACTAGCGGGGGTTTTCACGAGCAGTACTTC. Its protein is CASSRTSGGFHEQYF. The chain has TRBV7-9 and TRBJ2-7; 13 positions agree with TRBD2. Germline-derived CDR1 and CDR2 are SEHNR and FQNEAQ (reference sequence). V lost 5 bases, J lost 5 bases, and 6 bases stayed unmatched. CDR3 size: 15 residues.

This chain connects TRBV5-1 to TRBJ2-4, with D perhaps TRBD1 (5 bases). The V gene's germline CDR1 is SGHRS and CDR2 YFSETQ. This CDR3 region has 11 residues. V lost 3 bases, J lost 14 bases, and 12 bases lay in between. The CDR3 spells CASSSAGKEYF. The CDR3, as DNA: TGCGCCAGCAGCTCGGCAGGGAAGGAGTACTTC. Complete variable domain (other parts from reference TRBV5-1 and TRBJ2-4): KAGVTQTPRYLIKTRGQQVTLSCSPISGHRSVSWYQQTPGQGLQFLFEYFSETQRNKGNFPGRFSGRQFSNSRSEMNVSTLELGDSALYLCASSSAGKEYFGAGTRLSVL.

The table lists this clonotype with a few counts. The rearrangement joins TRBV18 to TRBJ2-1; 9 bases map to TRBD1. The DNA end favors TRBJ2-7, so the J call may be wrong. The CDR3 covers 15 residues. The germline V gene encodes CDR1 KGHSH and CDR2 LQKENI. As DNA, the CDR3 is TGTGCCAGCTCACCAGGACAGGGGTATGGCAATGAGCAGTACTTC. It specifies CASSPGQGYGNEQYF.

This clonotype showed up many times. The chain employs TRBV29-1 and TRBJ2-7, with TRBD1 matching 8 bases. The V gene's germline CDR1 is SQVTM and CDR2 ANQGSEA. CDR3 length: 16 amino acids. V shed 7 bases and J 6 bases; nucleotides not matched to a gene: 20. In DNA, the CDR3 is TGCAGCGCCGGACAGGGAGGCCCTATTAGTACGATCGAGCAGTACTTC. Encoded protein: CSAGQGGPISTIEQYF.

Ten or more counts support this clonotype. The V and J genes are TRBV12-5 and TRBJ2-7; 8 nucleotides line up with TRBD1. Germline trimming cut 2 bases from V and 8 bases from J; bases unmatched to any gene: 5. This CDR3 region has 13 residues. The germline gives CDR1 LGHNT, CDR2 FRNRAP. The CDR3 spells CASGLQQGEKQYF. Written as DNA, the CDR3 is TGTGCTAGTGGTTTGCAACAGGGGGAGAAGCAGTACTTC.

This clonotype was counted between two and nine times. The chain couples TRBV30 to TRBJ1-2, with D perhaps matching TRBD1 (5 bases). Germline V gene sequence: CDR1 GTSNPN, CDR2 SVGIG (reference sequence). The CDR3 consists of 13 residues. V lost 0 bases, J lost 7 bases, and 12 bases lay in between. CDR3 sequence: CAWSVYGGGGYTF. The CDR3 DNA follows: TGTGCCTGGAGTGTGTACGGGGGTGGTGGCTACACCTTC.

CDR3 in amino acids: CASSWTNQETQYF. The CDR3 DNA is TGTGCCAGCAGTTGGACCAACCAAGAGACCCAGTACTTC. The V gene is TRBV12-3 or TRBV12-4, the J gene TRBJ2-5; D gene uncertain. With 4 bases removed from V and 0 bases from J, the gap between germline ends came to 6 bases. This CDR3 has 13 amino acids.

The chain is built from TRBV5-1 and TRBJ2-2; 7 nucleotides match TRBD2. This CDR3 comprises 15 residues. V was clipped by 6 bases and J by 0 bases; unmatched bases: 5. Germline lookup yields CDR1 SGHRS and CDR2 YFSETQ. Written as DNA, the CDR3 is TGCGCCAGCACCCTGGGGGGGACGAACACCGGGGAGCTGTTTTTT. Protein product: CASTLGGTNTGELFF. The variable domain in full, completed from reference TRBV5-1 and TRBJ2-2, reads KAGVTQTPRYLIKTRGQQVTLSCSPISGHRSVSWYQQTPGQGLQFLFEYFSETQRNKGNFPGRFSGRQFSNSRSEMNVSTLELGDSALYLCASTLGGTNTGELFFGEGSRLTVL.

The chain is built from TRBV7-2 and TRBJ2-4, with a weak D call TRBD1 (6 bases). The J call may be incorrect, as the DNA end agrees better with TRBJ2-5. The CDR3 length is 16 residues. Germline CDR1 SGHTA, CDR2 FQGNSA. CDR3 region: CASSLETGFLRETQYF. Written as DNA, the CDR3 is TGTGCCAGCAGCTTAGAGACAGGATTCCTGAGAGAGACCCAGTACTTC.